The rows below give T cell receptor beta chains drawn from one sample of a study of T cell changes during pregnancy in multiple sclerosis. TCRdb's table, derived via immunoSEQ multiplex PCR, lists solely in-frame clones and lacks some. This repertoire shows about 100,000 clones, more than 85% found once; its top ten account for 3% to 3.5%. Specimen: peripheral blood, collected in the second trimester of pregnancy. These receptor sequences come from a female donor with multiple sclerosis, enrolled in a pregnancy study. Each CDR3 is given with its conserved first and last residue. D genes are given only for firm matches. Some rows mark clone size as missing; the rest say once, few, many or name a class of expanded clone.

TRBJ1-4	TRBV6-6	TRBD1	.	CASIKRGGLIEKLFF	TGTGCCAGCATCAAAAGAGGGGGCTTGATTGAAAAACTGTTTTTT
TRBJ1-1	TRBV11-2	.	.	CASSLGSGGGKNTEAFF	TGTGCCAGCAGCTTAGGATCGGGAGGGGGTAAGAACACTGAAGCTTTCTTT
TRBJ2-7	TRBV2	.	.	CASSEVPYADSYEQYF	TGTGCCAGCAGTGAAGTCCCCTACGCGGACTCCTACGAGCAGTACTTC
TRBJ2-7	TRBV15	TRBD1	.	CATSGLRGLGAYEQYF	TGTGCCACCAGCGGCCTCAGGGGGCTAGGGGCCTACGAGCAGTACTTC
TRBJ2-7	TRBV2	TRBD1	.	CASSGTGVSYEQYF	TGTGCCAGCAGCGGGACAGGGGTATCCTACGAGCAGTACTTC
TRBJ2-7	TRBV28	TRBD2	.	CVSGASGRVPYEQYF	TGTGTCTCCGGGGCTAGCGGGCGCGTCCCCTACGAGCAGTACTTC
TRBJ2-5	TRBV27	.	.	CASSLGSGVQETQYF	TGTGCCAGCAGTTTAGGATCGGGGGTCCAAGAGACCCAGTACTTC
TRBJ2-7	TRBV19	TRBD2	.	CASSIAVGSGRYEQYF	TGTGCCAGTAGTATAGCGGTAGGTAGCGGGAGGTACGAGCAGTACTTC
TRBJ2-7	TRBV5-8	TRBD1	.	CASGPGQPYEQYF	TGTGCCAGCGGACCGGGACAGCCTTACGAGCAGTACTTC
TRBJ1-2	TRBV10-3	.	.	CAISSTGSNYGYTF	TGTGCCATCAGCTCCACAGGGAGCAACTATGGCTACACCTTC
TRBJ2-3	TRBV7-6	TRBD2	.	CASNRLAGGPDTQYF	TGTGCCAGCAACAGACTAGCGGGAGGGCCGGATACGCAGTATTTT
TRBJ2-1	TRBV7-9	.	.	CASSLVASRHNEQFF	TGTGCCAGCAGCTTAGTGGCTAGTCGCCACAATGAGCAGTTCTTC
TRBJ2-2	TRBV11-3	.	.	CASSHRDTGELFF	TGTGCCAGCAGCCATAGAGACACCGGGGAGCTGTTTTTT
TRBJ2-3	TRBV30	TRBD2	.	CAWSRIAGGPNTDTQYF	TGTGCCTGGAGTAGGATAGCGGGAGGCCCAAACACAGATACGCAGTATTTT
TRBJ2-7	TRBV7-9	TRBD2	.	CASSSTGTRKYEQYF	TGTGCCAGCAGCTCGACCGGGACTAGGAAGTACGAGCAGTACTTC
TRBJ1-2	TRBV29-1	TRBD1	once	CSVRVRPGTGYYGYTF	TGCAGCGTTCGGGTCCGACCCGGGACAGGTTACTATGGCTACACCTTC